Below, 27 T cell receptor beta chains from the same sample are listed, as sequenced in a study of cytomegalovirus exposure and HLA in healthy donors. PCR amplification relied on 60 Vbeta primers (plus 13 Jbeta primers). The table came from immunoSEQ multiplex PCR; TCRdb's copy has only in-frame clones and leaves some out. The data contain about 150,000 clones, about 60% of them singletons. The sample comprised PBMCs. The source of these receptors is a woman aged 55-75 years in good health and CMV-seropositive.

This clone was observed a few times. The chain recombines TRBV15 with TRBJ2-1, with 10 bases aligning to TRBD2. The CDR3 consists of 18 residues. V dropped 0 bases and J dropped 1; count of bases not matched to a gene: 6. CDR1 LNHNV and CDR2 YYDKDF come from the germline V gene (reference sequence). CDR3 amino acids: CATSRDLSGRVSYNEQFF. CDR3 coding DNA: TGTGCCACCAGCAGAGATTTGAGCGGGAGGGTATCCTACAATGAGCAGTTCTTC.

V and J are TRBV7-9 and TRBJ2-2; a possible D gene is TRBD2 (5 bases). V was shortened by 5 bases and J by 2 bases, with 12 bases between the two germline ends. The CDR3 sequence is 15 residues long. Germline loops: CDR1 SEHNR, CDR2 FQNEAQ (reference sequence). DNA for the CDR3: TGTGCCAGCAGCAGAACCCGGGGTAACACCGGGGAGCTGTTTTTT. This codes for CASSRTRGNTGELFF.

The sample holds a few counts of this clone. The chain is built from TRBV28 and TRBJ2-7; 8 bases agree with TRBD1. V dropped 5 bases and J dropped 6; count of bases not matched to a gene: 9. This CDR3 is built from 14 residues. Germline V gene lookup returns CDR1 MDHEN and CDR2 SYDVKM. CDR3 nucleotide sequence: TGTGCCAGCAGTACGACCCGGACAGGGTCCGAGCAGTACTTC. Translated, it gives CASSTTRTGSEQYF.

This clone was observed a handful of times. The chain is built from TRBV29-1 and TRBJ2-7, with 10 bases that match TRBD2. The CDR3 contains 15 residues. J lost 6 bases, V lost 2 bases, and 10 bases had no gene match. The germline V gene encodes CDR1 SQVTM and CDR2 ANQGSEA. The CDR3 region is CSVEKLVAGGGEQYF. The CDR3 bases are TGCAGCGTTGAAAAGTTAGTAGCGGGAGGCGGCGAGCAGTACTTC.

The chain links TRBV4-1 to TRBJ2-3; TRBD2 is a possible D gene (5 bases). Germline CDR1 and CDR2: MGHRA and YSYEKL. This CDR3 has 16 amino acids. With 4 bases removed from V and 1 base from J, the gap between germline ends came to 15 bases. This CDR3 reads CASSPYILGGTDTQYF. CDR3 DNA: TGCGCCAGCAGCCCCTATATACTAGGTGGCACAGATACGCAGTATTTT.

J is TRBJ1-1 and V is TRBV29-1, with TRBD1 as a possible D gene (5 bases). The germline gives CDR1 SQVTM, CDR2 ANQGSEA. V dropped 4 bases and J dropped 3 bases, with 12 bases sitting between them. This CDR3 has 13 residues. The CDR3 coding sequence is TGCAGCGTTGGGGCAGGGTTGGACACTGAAGCTTTCTTT. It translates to CSVGAGLDTEAFF.

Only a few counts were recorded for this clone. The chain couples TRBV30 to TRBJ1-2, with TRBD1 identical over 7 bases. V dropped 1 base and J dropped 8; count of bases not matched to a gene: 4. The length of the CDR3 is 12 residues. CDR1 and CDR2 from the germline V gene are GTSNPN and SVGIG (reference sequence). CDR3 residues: CAWSEGAGGYTF. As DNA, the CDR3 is TGTGCCTGGAGTGAGGGGGCAGGGGGCTACACCTTC. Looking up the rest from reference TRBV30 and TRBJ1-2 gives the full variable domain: SQTIHQWPATLVQPVGSPLSLECTVEGTSNPNLYWYRQAAGRGLQLLFYSVGIGQISSEVPQNLSASRPQDRQFILSSKKLLLSDSGFYLCAWSEGAGGYTFGSGTRLTVV.

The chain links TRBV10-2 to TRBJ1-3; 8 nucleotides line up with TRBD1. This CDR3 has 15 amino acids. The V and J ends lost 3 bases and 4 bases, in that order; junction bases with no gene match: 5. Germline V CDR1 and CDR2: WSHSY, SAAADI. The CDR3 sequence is CASSDQGAWGNTIYF. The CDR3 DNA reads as TGCGCCAGCAGTGATCAGGGGGCATGGGGAAACACCATATATTTT.

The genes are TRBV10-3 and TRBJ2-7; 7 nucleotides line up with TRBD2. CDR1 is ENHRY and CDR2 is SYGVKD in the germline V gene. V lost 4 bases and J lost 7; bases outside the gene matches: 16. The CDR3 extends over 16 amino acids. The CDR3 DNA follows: TGTGCCATCAGTGCGCAACTAGTAGCGGGTTTGGGGGAGCAGTACTTC. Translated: CAISAQLVAGLGEQYF.

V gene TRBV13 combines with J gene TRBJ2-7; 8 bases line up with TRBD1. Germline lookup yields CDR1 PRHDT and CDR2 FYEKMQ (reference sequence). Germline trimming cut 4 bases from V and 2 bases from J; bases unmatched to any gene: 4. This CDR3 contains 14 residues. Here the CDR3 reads CASSSGTGPYEQYF. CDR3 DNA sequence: TGTGCCAGCAGCTCCGGGACAGGACCCTACGAGCAGTACTTC. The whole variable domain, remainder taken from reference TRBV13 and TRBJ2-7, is AAGVIQSPRHLIKEKRETATLKCYPIPRHDTVYWYQQGPGQDPQFLISFYEKMQSDKGSIPDRFSAQQFSDYHSELNMSSLELGDSALYFCASSSGTGPYEQYFGPGTRLTVT.

Here the CDR3 reads CASSPVGASGSHEQYF. In DNA form, the CDR3 reads TGTGCCAGCAGCCCAGTCGGGGCTAGCGGGAGTCACGAGCAGTACTTC. The gene calls are TRBV28 and TRBJ2-7; 10 bases are shared with TRBD2. There are 16 residues in the CDR3. J gave up 5 bases and V 6 bases, and 13 bases lay outside the gene matches. Germline V lookup: CDR1 MDHEN, CDR2 SYDVKM.

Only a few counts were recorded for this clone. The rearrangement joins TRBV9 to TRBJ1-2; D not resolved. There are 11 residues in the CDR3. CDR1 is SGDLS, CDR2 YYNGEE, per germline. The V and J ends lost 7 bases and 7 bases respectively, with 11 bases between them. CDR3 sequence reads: CASGSRGGYTF. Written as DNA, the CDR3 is TGTGCCAGCGGAAGTCGGGGTGGCTACACCTTC. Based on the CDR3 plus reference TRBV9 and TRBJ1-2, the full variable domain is DSGVTQTPKHLITATGQRVTLRCSPRSGDLSVYWYQQSLDQGLQFLIQYYNGEERAKGNILERFSAQQFPDLHSELNLSSLELGDSALYFCASGSRGGYTFGSGTRLTVV.

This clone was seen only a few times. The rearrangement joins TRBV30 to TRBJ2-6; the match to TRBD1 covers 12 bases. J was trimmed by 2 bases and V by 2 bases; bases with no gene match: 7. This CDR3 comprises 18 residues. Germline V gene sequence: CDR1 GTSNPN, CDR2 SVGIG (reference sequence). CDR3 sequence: CAWSPPGQGAAGANVLTF. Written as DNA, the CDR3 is TGTGCCTGGAGTCCACCGGGACAGGGGGCTGCTGGGGCCAACGTCCTGACTTTC.

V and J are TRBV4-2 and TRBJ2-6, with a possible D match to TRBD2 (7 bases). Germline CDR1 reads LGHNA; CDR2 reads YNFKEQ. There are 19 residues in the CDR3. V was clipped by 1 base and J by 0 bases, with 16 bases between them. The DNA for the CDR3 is TGTGCCAGCAGCCAAGCGGGGGGCTTACTCAGCTCTGGGGCCAACGTCCTGACTTTC. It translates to CASSQAGGLLSSGANVLTF.

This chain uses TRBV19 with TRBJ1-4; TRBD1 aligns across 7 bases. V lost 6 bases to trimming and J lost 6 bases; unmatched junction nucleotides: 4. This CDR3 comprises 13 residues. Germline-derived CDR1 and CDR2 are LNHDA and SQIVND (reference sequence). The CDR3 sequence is CASSGQVDEKLFF. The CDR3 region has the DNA TGTGCCAGTAGCGGACAGGTAGATGAAAAACTGTTTTTT.

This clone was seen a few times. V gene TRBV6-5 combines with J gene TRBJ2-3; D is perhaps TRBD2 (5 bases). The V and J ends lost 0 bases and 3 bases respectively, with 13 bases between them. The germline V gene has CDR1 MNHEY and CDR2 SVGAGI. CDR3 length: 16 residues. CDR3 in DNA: TGTGCCAGCAGTTACTCGATAAGGGAGCAAACAGATACGCAGTATTTT. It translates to CASSYSIREQTDTQYF.

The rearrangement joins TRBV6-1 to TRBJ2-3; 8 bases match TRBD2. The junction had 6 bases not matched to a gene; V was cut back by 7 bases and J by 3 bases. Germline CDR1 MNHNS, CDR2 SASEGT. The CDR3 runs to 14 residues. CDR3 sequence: CASTRGGYTDTQYF. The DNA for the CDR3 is TGTGCCAGCACCCGGGGGGGATATACAGATACGCAGTATTTT.

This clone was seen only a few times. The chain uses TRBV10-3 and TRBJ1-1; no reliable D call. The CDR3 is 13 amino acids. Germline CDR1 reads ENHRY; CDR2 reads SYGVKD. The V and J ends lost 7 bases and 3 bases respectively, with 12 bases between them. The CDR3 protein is CAIKVERDTEAFF. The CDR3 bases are TGTGCCATCAAAGTGGAGCGGGACACTGAAGCTTTCTTT.

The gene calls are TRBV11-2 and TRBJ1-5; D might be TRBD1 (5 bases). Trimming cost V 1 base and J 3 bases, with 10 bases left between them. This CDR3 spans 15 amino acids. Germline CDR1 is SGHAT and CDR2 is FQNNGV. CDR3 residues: CASSLGLDNNQPQHF. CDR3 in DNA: TGTGCCAGCAGCTTAGGATTGGACAACAATCAGCCCCAGCATTTT.

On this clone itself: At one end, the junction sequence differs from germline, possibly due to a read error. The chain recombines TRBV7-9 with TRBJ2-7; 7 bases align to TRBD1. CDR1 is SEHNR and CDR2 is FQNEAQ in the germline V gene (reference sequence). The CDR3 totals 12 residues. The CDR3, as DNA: TGTTCCAGCAGCCGGACAGGCCGAGAGCAGTACTTC. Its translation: CSSSRTGREQYF.

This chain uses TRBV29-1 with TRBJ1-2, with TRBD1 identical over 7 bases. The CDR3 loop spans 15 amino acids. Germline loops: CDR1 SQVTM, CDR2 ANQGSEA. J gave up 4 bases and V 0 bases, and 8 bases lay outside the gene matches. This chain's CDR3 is CSVEDLGGLGYGYTF. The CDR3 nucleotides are TGCAGCGTTGAAGATCTAGGGGGCTTGGGCTATGGCTACACCTTC. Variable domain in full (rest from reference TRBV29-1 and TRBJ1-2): SAVISQKPSRDICQRGTSLTIQCQVDSQVTMMFWYRQQPGQSLTLIATANQGSEATYESGFVIDKFPISRPNLTFSTLTVSNMSPEDSSIYLCSVEDLGGLGYGYTFGSGTRLTVV.

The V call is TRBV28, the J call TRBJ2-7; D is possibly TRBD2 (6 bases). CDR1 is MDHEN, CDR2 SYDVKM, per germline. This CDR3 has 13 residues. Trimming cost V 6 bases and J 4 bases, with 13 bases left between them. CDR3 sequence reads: CASSSGGQYEQYF. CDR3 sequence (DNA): TGTGCCAGCAGCTCTGGAGGGCAGTACGAGCAGTACTTC.

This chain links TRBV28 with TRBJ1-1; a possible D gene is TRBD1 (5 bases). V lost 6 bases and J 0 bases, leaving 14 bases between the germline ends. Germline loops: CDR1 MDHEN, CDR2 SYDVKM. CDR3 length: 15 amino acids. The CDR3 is CASSPTVPLNTEAFF. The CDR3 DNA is TGTGCCAGCAGCCCGACAGTCCCCTTGAACACTGAAGCTTTCTTT.

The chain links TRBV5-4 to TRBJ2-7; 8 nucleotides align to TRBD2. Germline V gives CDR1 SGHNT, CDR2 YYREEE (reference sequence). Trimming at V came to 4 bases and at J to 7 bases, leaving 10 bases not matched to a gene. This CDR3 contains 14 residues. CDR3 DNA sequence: TGTGCCAGCAGCCTACCGGGGGGGTCTAGGGAGCAGTACTTC. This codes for CASSLPGGSREQYF. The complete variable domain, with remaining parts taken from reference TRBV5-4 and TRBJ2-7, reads ETGVTQSPTHLIKTRGQQVTLRCSSQSGHNTVSWYQQALGQGPQFIFQYYREEENGRGNFPPRFSGLQFPNYSSELNVNALELDDSALYLCASSLPGGSREQYFGPGTRLTVT.

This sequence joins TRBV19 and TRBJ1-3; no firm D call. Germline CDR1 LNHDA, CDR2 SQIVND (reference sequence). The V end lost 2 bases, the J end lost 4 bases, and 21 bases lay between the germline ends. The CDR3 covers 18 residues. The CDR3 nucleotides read TGTGCCAGTAGTATATTGAGAACGGGAGGGAGATGGGGAAACACCATATATTTT. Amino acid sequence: CASSILRTGGRWGNTIYF.

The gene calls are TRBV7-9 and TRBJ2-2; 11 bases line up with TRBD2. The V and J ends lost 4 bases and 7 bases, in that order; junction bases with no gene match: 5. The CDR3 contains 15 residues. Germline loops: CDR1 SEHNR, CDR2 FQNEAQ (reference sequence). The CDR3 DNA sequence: TGTGCCAGCAGCTCCGGGACTAGCGGAAACGGGGAGCTGTTTTTT. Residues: CASSSGTSGNGELFF.

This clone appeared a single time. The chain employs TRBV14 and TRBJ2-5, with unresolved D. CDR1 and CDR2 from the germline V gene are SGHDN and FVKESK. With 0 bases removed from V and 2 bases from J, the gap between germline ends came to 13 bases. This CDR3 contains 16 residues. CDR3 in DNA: TGTGCCAGCAGCCAAGATTTGACATCTATACAAGAGACCCAGTACTTC. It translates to CASSQDLTSIQETQYF. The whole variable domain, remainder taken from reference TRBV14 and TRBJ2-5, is EAGVTQFPSHSVIEKGQTVTLRCDPISGHDNLYWYRRVMGKEIKFLLHFVKESKQDESGMPNNRFLAERTGGTYSTLKVQPAELEDSGVYFCASSQDLTSIQETQYFGPGTRLLVL.